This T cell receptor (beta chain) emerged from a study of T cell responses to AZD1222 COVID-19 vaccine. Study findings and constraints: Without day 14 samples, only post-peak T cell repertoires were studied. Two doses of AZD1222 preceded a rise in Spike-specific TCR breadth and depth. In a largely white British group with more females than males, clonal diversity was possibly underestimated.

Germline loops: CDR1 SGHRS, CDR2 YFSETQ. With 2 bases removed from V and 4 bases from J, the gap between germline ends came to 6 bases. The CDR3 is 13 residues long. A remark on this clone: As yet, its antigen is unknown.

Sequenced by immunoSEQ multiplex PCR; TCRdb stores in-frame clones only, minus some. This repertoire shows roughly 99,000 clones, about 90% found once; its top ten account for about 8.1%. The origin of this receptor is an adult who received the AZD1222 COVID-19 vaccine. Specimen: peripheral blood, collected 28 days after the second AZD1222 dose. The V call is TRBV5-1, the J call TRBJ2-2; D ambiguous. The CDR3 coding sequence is TGCGCCAGCAGCTTAATGCCCACCGGGGAGCTGTTTTTT. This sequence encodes CASSLMPTGELFF. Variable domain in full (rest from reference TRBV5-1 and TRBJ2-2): KAGVTQTPRYLIKTRGQQVTLSCSPISGHRSVSWYQQTPGQGLQFLFEYFSETQRNKGNFPGRFSGRQFSNSRSEMNVSTLELGDSALYLCASSLMPTGELFFGEGSRLTVL.